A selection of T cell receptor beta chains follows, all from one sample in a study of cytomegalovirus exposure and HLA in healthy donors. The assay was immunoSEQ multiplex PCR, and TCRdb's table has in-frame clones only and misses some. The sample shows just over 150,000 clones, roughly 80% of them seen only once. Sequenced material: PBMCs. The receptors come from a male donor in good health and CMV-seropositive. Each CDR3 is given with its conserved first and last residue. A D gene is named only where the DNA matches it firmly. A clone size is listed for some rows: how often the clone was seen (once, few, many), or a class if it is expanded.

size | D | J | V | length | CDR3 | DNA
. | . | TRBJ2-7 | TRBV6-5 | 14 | CASRKRELTYEQYF | TGTGCCAGCAGGAAGAGGGAGCTAACCTACGAGCAGTACTTC
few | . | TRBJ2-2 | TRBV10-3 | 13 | CAISEGATGELFF | TGTGCCATCAGTGAGGGAGCCACCGGGGAGCTGTTTTTT
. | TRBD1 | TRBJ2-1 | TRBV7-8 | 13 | CASRTTTGTVQFF | TGTGCCAGCAGAACAACGACCGGGACAGTGCAGTTCTTC
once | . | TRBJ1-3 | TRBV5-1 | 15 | CASNIGGNSGNTIYF | TGCGCCAGCAACATCGGCGGGAACTCTGGAAACACCATATATTTT
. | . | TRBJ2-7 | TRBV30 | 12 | CAWSTSSYEQYF | TGTGCCTGGAGTACGAGCTCCTACGAGCAGTACTTC
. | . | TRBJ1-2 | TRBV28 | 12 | CASSRDTYGYTF | TGTGCCAGCAGTCGAGACACCTATGGCTACACCTTC
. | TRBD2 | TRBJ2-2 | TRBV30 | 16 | CAWSVKGSREAGELFF | TGTGCCTGGAGTGTAAAGGGTTCCCGGGAGGCCGGGGAGCTGTTTTTT
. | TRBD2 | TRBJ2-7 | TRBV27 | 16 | CASSLLSGLAGSEQYF | TGTGCCAGCAGTTTATTGTCAGGACTAGCGGGTAGCGAGCAGTACTTC
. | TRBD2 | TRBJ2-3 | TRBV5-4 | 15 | CASTMGLAGLDTQYF | TGTGCCAGCACTATGGGACTAGCGGGGTTAGATACGCAGTATTTT
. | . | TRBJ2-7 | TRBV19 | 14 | CASSIAQGRYEQYF | TGTGCCAGTAGTATAGCTCAGGGAAGGTACGAGCAGTACTTC
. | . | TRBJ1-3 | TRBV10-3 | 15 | CAISNRDKSGNTIYF | TGTGCCATCAGTAACCGGGACAAGTCCGGAAACACCATATATTTT